Following are 4 T cell receptor beta chains from one sample sequenced in a study of blood T cell repertoires in COVID-19. Sequencing used immunoSEQ multiplex PCR; TCRdb keeps in-frame clones, though not all of them. The sample has almost 70,000 clones; approximately 79% are singletons. Specimen: peripheral blood. The receptor source for this set is a man in his sixties with acute or convalescent COVID-19.

This chain joins TRBV12-3 or TRBV12-4 and TRBJ1-1, with D possibly matching TRBD1 (5 bases). V was clipped by 7 bases and J by 10 bases, with 16 bases between them. The CDR3 contains 12 residues. The CDR3 region is CASMVYDSGAFF. DNA for the CDR3: TGTGCCAGCATGGTATATGACAGTGGAGCTTTCTTT.

V and J are TRBV5-1 and TRBJ2-7; a possible D gene is TRBD1 (6 bases). The CDR3 runs to 13 residues. Germline loops: CDR1 SGHRS, CDR2 YFSETQ. Trimming removed 3 bases at V and 3 bases at J, with 10 bases between. CDR3 DNA sequence: TGCGCCAGCAGCTCGGGACAATACTACGAGCAGTACTTC. As protein: CASSSGQYYEQYF.

The chain couples TRBV18 to TRBJ1-5; no definite D call. Between the trimmed V and J ends, which lost 8 bases and 5 bases, there was a span of 22 bases. In germline, CDR1 is KGHSH, CDR2 LQKENI. There are 16 residues in the CDR3. The CDR3 DNA reads TGTGCCAGCACATCAGAAGGCCCGCAGGTTCATCAGCCCCAGCATTTT. Protein sequence: CASTSEGPQVHQPQHF.

The chain links TRBV10-1 to TRBJ1-4; D possibly corresponds to TRBD1 (5 bases). Germline V gives CDR1 WNHNN, CDR2 SYGVQD (reference sequence). The V end was cut by 2 bases, the J end by 0 bases, with 16 bases between. This CDR3 spans 18 amino acids. CDR3 protein: CASSEITGADPTNEKLFF. The DNA for the CDR3 is TGCGCCAGCAGTGAGATAACAGGCGCCGATCCAACTAATGAAAAACTGTTTTTT.